A selection of T cell receptor beta chains follows, all from one sample in a study of blood T cell repertoires in COVID-19. Only in-frame clones appear in the TCRdb table, and some are missing; sequencing was by immunoSEQ multiplex PCR. This table holds 60,000 to 65,000 clones, 74% found once. Sequenced: peripheral blood. These receptors originate from a woman older than 75 with acute or convalescent COVID-19. Both conserved end residues are part of each CDR3. A D gene is named only where the DNA matches it firmly. Clone size is shown for a subset of rows, as once, few, many or a class of expanded clone.

size,V,J,length,D,DNA,CDR3
.,TRBV19,TRBJ2-5,14,.,TGTGCCAGTAGTTATCAGGGAGGTGTGGAGACCCAGTACTTC,CASSYQGGVETQYF
few,TRBV5-1,TRBJ2-7,14,.,TGCGCCAGCAGTTCGACGTCGCTGGGGGGCGAGCAGTACTTC,CASSSTSLGGEQYF
.,TRBV19,TRBJ2-7,14,.,TGTGCCAGTAGTATAGGGGCGAACTCCTACGAGCAGTACTTC,CASSIGANSYEQYF
few,TRBV6-5,TRBJ1-1,11,.,TGTGCCAGCAGTCGCGTGAGTGAAGCTTTCTTT,CASSRVSEAFF
.,TRBV19,TRBJ1-4,14,TRBD1,TGTGCCAGTAGCAGACAGGGGGCCCATGAAAAACTGTTTTTT,CASSRQGAHEKLFF
.,TRBV6-5,TRBJ2-1,11,.,TGTGCCAGCGGGAGTGTGGATGAGCAGTTCTTC,CASGSVDEQFF
.,TRBV3-1/TRBV3-2,TRBJ1-1,12,.,TGTGCCAGCAGCCGCCCAGGAACTGAAGCTTTCTTT,CASSRPGTEAFF
.,TRBV7-2,TRBJ2-5,15,TRBD2,TGTGCCAGCAGCCAACTAGCGGGATTGGGTGAGACCCAGTACTTC,CASSQLAGLGETQYF
.,TRBV5-1,TRBJ1-1,15,.,TGCGCCAGCAGCCCCCAGAGAGCAGGGGACACTGAAGCTTTCTTT,CASSPQRAGDTEAFF
.,TRBV6-6,TRBJ2-6,19,.,TGTGCCAGCAGTCCCCCCCGGGCAGGGCAAAGCTCTGGGGCCAACGTCCTGACTTTC,CASSPPRAGQSSGANVLTF
.,TRBV19,TRBJ2-1,14,TRBD2,TGTGCCAGTAGTCCGAGGACTAGCGGGAGGGAGCAGTTCTTC,CASSPRTSGREQFF
.,TRBV27,TRBJ1-5,16,TRBD1,TGTGCCAGCAGTCCACGGGGGGGACAGGGGAAAGGGGCCCAGCATTTT,CASSPRGGQGKGAQHF
.,TRBV5-1,TRBJ2-4,17,TRBD2,TGCGCCAGCAGCCCGGGACTAGCGGGAGGTACCAAAAACATTCAGTACTTC,CASSPGLAGGTKNIQYF
.,TRBV6-2/TRBV6-3,TRBJ2-2,16,TRBD2,TGTGCCAGCAGTTACGGTGGCGGGAGAGGGACCGGGGAGCTGTTTTTT,CASSYGGGRGTGELFF
.,TRBV12-5,TRBJ2-3,16,TRBD2,TGTGCTAGTGGTTTGGGGGCTAGCGGGGATCCCGATACGCAGTATTTT,CASGLGASGDPDTQYF
.,TRBV11-3,TRBJ2-3,14,.,TGTGCCAGCAGCTCCCAACCAGGGGCAGATACGCAGTATTTT,CASSSQPGADTQYF
.,TRBV4-3,TRBJ1-4,15,TRBD1,TGCGCCAGCAGCCAAGATCGGACAGGGGTTGAAAAACTGTTTTTT,CASSQDRTGVEKLFF
.,TRBV4-2,TRBJ1-2,17,TRBD1,TGTGCCAGCAGCCCCGGGACAGGGGGCAATAGTCTCCGTGGCTACACCTTC,CASSPGTGGNSLRGYTF
.,TRBV10-1,TRBJ2-6,15,.,TGCGCCAGCAGTCCTCGGGACTCTGGGGCCAACGTCCTGACTTTC,CASSPRDSGANVLTF
.,TRBV5-1,TRBJ2-1,15,TRBD2,TGCGCCAGCAGCTTGGAAACTAGCGGGAGCGGCGAGCAGTTCTTC,CASSLETSGSGEQFF
.,TRBV7-2,TRBJ2-5,18,TRBD2,TGTGCCAGCAGCTTAGCACCTAGCGGGAGGTCCTTCCAAGAGACCCAGTACTTC,CASSLAPSGRSFQETQYF
.,TRBV7-2,TRBJ2-2,14,.,TGTGCCAGCAGCTTAGCGAGGTACACCGGGGAGCTGTTTTTT,CASSLARYTGELFF
.,TRBV30,TRBJ2-7,15,.,TGTGCCTGGGGGGCCGCAGGCTCGATATCCTACGAGCAGTACTTC,CAWGAAGSISYEQYF
.,TRBV4-2,TRBJ2-2,16,.,TGTGCCAGCAGCCAAGATAGGGGCGCCCGGACCGGGGAGCTGTTTTTT,CASSQDRGARTGELFF
medium-sized,TRBV19,TRBJ2-1,14,TRBD1,TGTGCCAGTGGGGAGGGACAGGGGTACAATGAGCAGTTCTTC,CASGEGQGYNEQFF
.,TRBV5-4,TRBJ2-7,16,TRBD2,TGTGCCAGCAGCCCTGACGGGACTAGTAGGAGCTACGAGCAGTACTTC,CASSPDGTSRSYEQYF
.,TRBV29-1,TRBJ1-2,12,.,TGCAGCGTAGAGGGATTGGGCTATGGCTACACCTTC,CSVEGLGYGYTF
.,TRBV10-3,TRBJ2-5,13,TRBD2,TGTGCCATCAGTGACCTAGCGGGAGAGACCCAGTACTTC,CAISDLAGETQYF